A selection of T cell receptor beta chains follows, all from one sample in a study of T cells in localized non-small cell lung cancer. The assay was immunoSEQ multiplex PCR, and TCRdb's table has in-frame clones only and misses some. The sample carries tens of thousands of clones, 83% recorded once. The material sequenced was PBMCs, taken before any cancer treatment. The receptor set was obtained from a man between 40 and 69 years old with stage II lung adenocarcinoma. Each CDR3 is given with its conserved first and last residue. Only part of the rows carry a size: once, few, many, or a class if the clone is expanded.

>14|TRBJ1-3|-|TRBV7-9
CASRSGGSGNTIYF
>14|TRBJ2-7|-|TRBV2
CASSEMGTPFEQYF
>14|TRBJ2-3|-|TRBV18
CASSPPGSPDTQYF
>18|TRBJ2-3|-|TRBV7-3
CASSPPPGLAEHTDTQYF
>13|TRBJ2-7|-|TRBV18
CASSSGQGYEQYF
>11|TRBJ2-7|-|TRBV5-7
CASSWSGQGYF
>15|TRBJ2-2|once|TRBV4-2
CASSLGTGVTGELFF
>16|TRBJ1-6|-|TRBV4-1
CASSRMEGNINSPLHF
>14|TRBJ1-5|-|TRBV18
CASSSQGINQPQHF
>15|TRBJ1-1|-|TRBV6-5
CASSLSGRWNTEAFF
>19|TRBJ1-1|-|TRBV2
CASSEYLGQGIAMNTEAFF
>13|TRBJ2-1|-|TRBV11-3
CASSLDNVNEQFF
>15|TRBJ2-1|-|TRBV19
CASSEDRELYNEQFF
>15|TRBJ1-2|-|TRBV18
CASSPTWEGNYGYTF
>14|TRBJ1-2|-|TRBV10-3
CAIHGQGVTDGYTF
>15|TRBJ2-2|-|TRBV9
CASSVDRANTGELFF
>12|TRBJ2-7|-|TRBV29-1
CSVADGSYEQYF
>13|TRBJ1-4|-|TRBV6-4
CASSGGTENELFF
>14|TRBJ1-4|few|TRBV5-1
CASRRVIDAEKLFF
>15|TRBJ2-2|-|TRBV6-6
CASSKTGANTGELFF
>14|TRBJ1-2|-|TRBV5-1
CASSLGDRWDGYTF
>14|TRBJ2-5|once|TRBV27
CASSSTGMEETQYF
>16|TRBJ1-2|-|TRBV7-1
CASSYIRTGGSYGYTF
>13|TRBJ1-4|-|TRBV7-9
CASSPRPGEKLFF
>11|TRBJ2-5|-|TRBV19
CASRGGETQYF
>19|TRBJ2-3|-|TRBV12-5
CASASPAGTGSLKSDTQYF
>17|TRBJ2-2|-|TRBV27
CASSISGRAVLTGELFF
>13|TRBJ1-6|-|TRBV10-2
CASTDRSNSPLHF
>14|TRBJ1-1|-|TRBV2
CASSVQGEGTEAFF
>16|TRBJ2-4|-|TRBV9
CASSVLAGGPKDIQYF
>15|TRBJ2-2|-|TRBV28
CASSRVGGNTGELFF
>16|TRBJ1-1|once|TRBV28
CASSLMGRGRQTEAFF
>16|TRBJ2-7|-|TRBV11-2
CASSSGGGGPIYEQYF
>13|TRBJ2-5|-|TRBV5-4
CATRRAPQETQYF
>11|TRBJ2-1|-|TRBV19
CASSSYLVPFF
>15|TRBJ2-3|-|TRBV7-2
CASSSGVQGTDTQYF
>19|TRBJ1-3|-|TRBV27
CASSLAGLGRNRSGNTIYF
>14|TRBJ1-1|-|TRBV13
CASSFRQGNTEAFF
>16|TRBJ1-1|-|TRBV19
CASSILTTGAHTEAFF
>14|TRBJ2-7|-|TRBV5-1
CASSATGGSHEQYF
>14|TRBJ2-7|-|TRBV14
CASSQGPPAYEQYF